This is a list of T cell receptor beta chains from one sample in a study of cytomegalovirus exposure and HLA in healthy donors. TCRdb keeps only in-frame clones here, not all; method: immunoSEQ multiplex PCR. The table shows 150,000 or so clones, with 65% to 85% occurring only once. The sample was PBMCs. All receptors come from a man in his fifties or sixties in good health and CMV-seronegative. Both conserved end residues are part of each CDR3. D genes are given only for firm matches. Only some rows state a clone size, as once, few, many or a class for expanded clones.

>TRBJ2-4|TRBD1|TRBV5-1|few
CASSARQGAGAKNIQYF
TGCGCCAGCAGCGCCAGACAGGGGGCTGGGGCCAAAAACATTCAGTACTTC
>TRBJ2-3|NA|TRBV16|NA
CASSQSVDTQYF
TGTGCCAGCAGCCAATCCGTGGATACGCAGTATTTT
>TRBJ1-5|NA|TRBV5-4|NA
CASSLPGQPQHF
TGTGCCAGCAGCCTCCCCGGTCAGCCCCAGCATTTT
>TRBJ1-2|NA|TRBV7-2|NA
CASSLNREAQGGYTF
TGTGCCAGCAGCCTAAACAGGGAAGCCCAAGGTGGCTACACCTTC
>TRBJ2-7|NA|TRBV11-2|few
CASSRSYRVWSYEQYF
TGTGCCAGCAGCCGCTCATACAGGGTTTGGTCCTACGAGCAGTACTTC
>TRBJ1-2|TRBD1|TRBV11-3|NA
CASQGDNYGYTF
TGTGCCAGCCAGGGGGACAACTATGGCTACACCTTC
>TRBJ2-1|TRBD2|TRBV11-3|once
CASSSKGLAVDSSYNEQFF
TGTGCCAGCAGCTCCAAAGGACTAGCCGTTGACAGCTCCTACAATGAGCAGTTCTTC
>TRBJ1-2|NA|TRBV7-9|NA
CASSPLGGGYGYTF
TGTGCCAGCAGCCCTCTCGGGGGGGGCTATGGCTACACCTTC
>TRBJ2-3|NA|TRBV29-1|NA
CSALQGHFSTDTQYF
TGCAGCGCCTTGCAGGGACATTTTAGCACAGATACGCAGTATTTT
>TRBJ2-7|NA|TRBV19|once
CASSIVTAQRYEQYF
TGTGCCAGTAGTATAGTGACAGCTCAACGCTACGAGCAGTACTTC
>TRBJ2-1|NA|TRBV6-1|few
CASQRESRNEQFF
TGTGCCAGCCAACGGGAGAGCAGGAATGAGCAGTTCTTC
>TRBJ2-3|NA|TRBV5-1|once
CASSLQYRSTDTQYF
TGCGCCAGCAGCTTACAGTATAGGAGCACAGATACGCAGTATTTT
>TRBJ1-2|NA|TRBV9|NA
CASSDLIGEVGYTF
TGTGCCAGCAGCGACCTAATCGGGGAGGTCGGCTACACCTTC
>TRBJ1-1|TRBD1|TRBV6-1|NA
CASSADRDGSTEAFF
TGTGCCAGCAGTGCTGACAGGGATGGTAGCACTGAAGCTTTCTTT
>TRBJ2-7|NA|TRBV9|NA
CASSVHRQKPPYEQYF
TGTGCCAGCAGCGTACACCGACAGAAACCGCCCTACGAGCAGTACTTC
>TRBJ2-3|TRBD2|TRBV7-9|once
CASSRLGLAGTDTQYF
TGTGCCAGCAGCCGATTGGGACTAGCGGGCACAGATACGCAGTATTTT
>TRBJ2-7|NA|TRBV5-1|NA
CASSLGGGGGIYEQYF
TGCGCCAGCAGCTTGGGGGGAGGGGGTGGCATCTACGAGCAGTACTTC
>TRBJ2-1|TRBD1|TRBV7-6|few
CASSLVSGTGVYNEQFF
TGTGCCAGCAGCTTAGTTTCCGGGACAGGGGTTTACAATGAGCAGTTCTTC
>TRBJ2-3|NA|TRBV9|NA
CASSVGPSSTDTQYF
TGTGCCAGCAGCGTAGGGCCATCTAGCACAGATACGCAGTATTTT
>TRBJ1-1|NA|TRBV14|NA
CASSHARTEAFF
TGTGCCAGCAGCCATGCGAGAACTGAAGCTTTCTTT
>TRBJ2-3|TRBD2|TRBV9|NA
CASSVGGGVPHTDTQYF
TGTGCCAGCAGCGTAGGCGGGGGGGTTCCACACACAGATACGCAGTATTTT
>TRBJ1-1|TRBD1|TRBV19|NA
CASSTKTGDAEAFF
TGTGCCAGTAGTACCAAAACAGGGGACGCTGAAGCTTTCTTT
>TRBJ1-4|NA|TRBV30|NA
CAWSFSGVGEKLFF
TGTGCCTGGTCCTTTTCAGGGGTAGGCGAAAAACTGTTTTTT
>TRBJ2-1|TRBD1|TRBV6-5|once
CASRQGAHNEQFF
TGTGCCAGTAGACAGGGGGCGCACAATGAGCAGTTCTTC
>TRBJ1-2|TRBD1|TRBV18|few
CASSGGQAELNYGYTF
TGTGCCAGCTCTGGAGGACAGGCCGAACTTAACTATGGCTACACCTTC
>TRBJ1-1|NA|TRBV29-1|NA
CSVAGRLNTEAFF
TGCAGCGTTGCCGGCAGGCTAAACACTGAAGCTTTCTTT
>TRBJ2-3|TRBD2|TRBV30|NA
CAWSGLAGFTDTQYF
TGTGCCTGGAGTGGGTTAGCGGGGTTCACAGATACGCAGTATTTT
>TRBJ2-1|TRBD2|TRBV30|NA
CAWSVRGGTYNEQFF
TGTGCCTGGAGTGTTCGGGGGGGAACCTACAATGAGCAGTTCTTC
>TRBJ2-1|NA|TRBV10-3|NA
CAINQRALVVSVDEQFF
TGTGCCATCAACCAGCGGGCACTCGTCGTGTCCGTGGATGAGCAGTTCTTC
>TRBJ2-1|TRBD2|TRBV6-1|NA
CASSSGGDNEQFF
TGTGCCAGTTCGAGCGGGGGGGACAATGAGCAGTTCTTC
>TRBJ2-5|NA|TRBV2|few
CASSDNGGDDETQYF
TGTGCCAGCAGTGATAATGGAGGGGACGATGAGACCCAGTACTTC
>TRBJ2-7|TRBD2|TRBV5-6|once
CASSPTSGSRYEQYF
TGTGCCAGCAGCCCGACTAGCGGGAGCAGGTACGAGCAGTACTTC
>TRBJ1-1|NA|TRBV5-4|NA
CASSSGVGGAEAFF
TGTGCCAGCAGTTCGGGCGTCGGGGGAGCTGAAGCTTTCTTT
>TRBJ2-3|TRBD2|TRBV7-9|NA
CASSSAPGGRGADTQYF
TGTGCCAGCAGCTCCGCCCCCGGCGGGAGAGGAGCAGATACGCAGTATTTT
>TRBJ1-1|NA|TRBV5-1|NA
CASSLSYSNTEAFF
TGCGCCAGCAGCTTGTCGTACAGTAACACTGAAGCTTTCTTT
>TRBJ1-5|NA|TRBV27|NA
CASSSNENQPQHF
TGTGCCAGCAGTTCTAACGAAAATCAGCCCCAGCATTTT
>TRBJ1-2|TRBD1|TRBV11-1|NA
CASSSGTDYGYTF
TGTGCCAGCAGCTCTGGGACAGACTATGGCTACACCTTC
>TRBJ2-7|TRBD2|TRBV5-4|NA
CASGFSGTINEQYF
TGTGCCAGCGGCTTTAGTGGGACTATTAACGAGCAGTACTTC
>TRBJ2-1|TRBD2|TRBV29-1|NA
CSVPPIAGGPYNEQFF
TGCAGCGTTCCTCCTATAGCGGGAGGGCCCTACAATGAGCAGTTCTTC
>TRBJ1-4|NA|TRBV30|NA
CAWSWAAEEKLFF
TGTGCCTGGAGTTGGGCCGCCGAGGAAAAACTGTTTTTT
>TRBJ2-3|TRBD2|TRBV27|NA
CASRLAGGQTDTQYF
TGTGCCAGCAGGCTAGCGGGGGGGCAAACAGATACGCAGTATTTT
>TRBJ1-5|NA|TRBV7-6|NA
CASSSTGGQPQHF
TGTGCCAGCAGCTCCACGGGGGGTCAGCCCCAGCATTTT
>TRBJ2-5|TRBD2|TRBV7-3|once
CASSLVQREGETQYF
TGTGCCAGCAGCTTAGTCCAGCGGGAGGGAGAGACCCAGTACTTC
>TRBJ2-1|TRBD2|TRBV18|once
CASSPGTSGRGEQFF
TGTGCCAGCTCACCCGGGACTAGCGGGAGGGGCGAGCAGTTCTTC
>TRBJ2-7|TRBD2|TRBV6-6|NA
CASRTAGTSGSYEQYF
TGTGCCAGCAGAACAGCAGGGACTAGCGGTTCCTACGAGCAGTACTTC
>TRBJ2-3|TRBD2|TRBV13|few
CASSPATSGGPDTQYF
TGTGCCAGCAGCCCGGCGACTAGCGGGGGGCCAGATACGCAGTATTTT
>TRBJ1-1|TRBD1|TRBV11-2|once
CASSLTGGMGTEAFF
TGTGCCAGCAGCTTAACAGGGGGCATGGGCACTGAAGCTTTCTTT
>TRBJ1-5|TRBD1|TRBV11-2|NA
CASSSRQGSNQPQHF
TGTGCCAGCAGCTCACGACAGGGATCCAATCAGCCCCAGCATTTT
>TRBJ2-3|NA|TRBV20-1|once
CSAQGPDTQYF
TGCAGTGCCCAGGGGCCAGATACGCAGTATTTT
>TRBJ1-1|NA|TRBV2|NA
CASSAGGTSYTEAFF
TGTGCCAGCAGTGCCGGGGGGACTTCGTACACTGAAGCTTTCTTT
>TRBJ2-3|NA|TRBV18|NA
CASSPTAGTTDTQYF
TGTGCCAGCTCACCAACGGCGGGGACCACAGATACGCAGTATTTT
>TRBJ1-3|NA|TRBV7-2|NA
CASSLQGGTIYF
TGTGCCAGCAGCTTGCAGGGAGGCACCATATATTTT